This T cell receptor beta chain was documented in a study of metastatic and nonmetastatic thyroid tumors. The overall study: Blood and tumor or nodule tissue repertoires from malignant and benign thyroid patients were compared.

Using MiXCR, TCRdb reanalyzed the PCR reads. The data hold roughly 25,000 clones, with 20% observed a single time. This clone was observed many times. Germline V gene sequence: CDR1 SGHAT, CDR2 FQNNGV. This CDR3 region has 14 residues. Trimming took 1 base from V and 2 from J, leaving 6 bases between them. No patient received treatment before thyroid surgery. This sequence joins TRBV11-2 and TRBJ1-5, with D possibly TRBD1 on 6 matching bases. The TCR was taken from a male donor with papillary thyroid cancer or a benign thyroid nodule (not recorded which). Some clones in this sample may be carry-over from other donors' samples. The specimen was blood. The CDR3 sequence is CASSLAGGNQPQHF. The CDR3 nucleotides read TGTGCCAGCAGCTTAGCAGGGGGCAATCAGCCCCAGCATTTT.